This T cell receptor beta chain derives from a study of read filtering for tumor transcriptome and immune sequencing. From roughly 400 ng of RNA, a library with molecular barcoded alpha/delta and beta/gamma adaptors was made. TCRdb re-derived calls from the reads in MiXCR, one entry per CDR3 protein. Of about 61,000 distinct CDR3 sequences listed, about a fifth are singletons. This clonotype was observed at least ten times. Germline V lookup: CDR1 MNHEY, CDR2 SVGEGT. This CDR3 has 16 amino acids. V was clipped by 6 bases and J by 4 bases; unmatched bases: 8. This receptor was taken from a donor over 35 with multiple myeloma. The material sequenced was a population of CD138-negative cells sorted from bone marrow. J is TRBJ2-6 and V is TRBV6-2 or TRBV6-3; 8 nucleotides agree with TRBD1. CDR3: CASSGRGLSGANVLTF. The CDR3 region has the DNA TGTGCCAGCAGCGGCAGGGGGCTGTCGGGGGCCAACGTCCTGACTTTC.